The clone carrying this T cell receptor beta chain appeared once. As yet, its antigen is unknown. V lost 5 bases and J lost 2; bases outside the gene matches: 4. This CDR3 is built from 13 residues. Germline CDR1 is GTSNPN and CDR2 is SVGIG (reference sequence). This sample is drawn from a study of graft-versus-host responses after intestinal transplantation. For the study at large: As for transplant type, recipients had multivisceral, liver-intestinal, or isolated intestinal grafts. Induction with anti-thymocyte globulin, then tacrolimus and steroids for roughly three years, was given to all recipients.

TCRdb's table, derived via immunoSEQ multiplex PCR, lists solely in-frame clones and lacks some. The sample carries over 45,000 clones, 85% to 95% recorded once. Whole-study results and caveats: Within the allografts of patients who had graft-donor T cell macrochimerism, graft-versus-host to host-versus-graft clonal ratios were high.

The receptor was isolated from a human donor who was the organ donor for an intestinal transplant. The sample in question was unstimulated CD4+ T cells sorted from spleen or lymph node cells, obtained before transplant. V is TRBV30 and J is TRBJ2-7, with 9 nucleotides matching TRBD1. The CDR3 DNA reads TGTGCCTGGGGAAGGGACAGGGCCTACGAGCAGTACTTC. This codes for CAWGRDRAYEQYF.